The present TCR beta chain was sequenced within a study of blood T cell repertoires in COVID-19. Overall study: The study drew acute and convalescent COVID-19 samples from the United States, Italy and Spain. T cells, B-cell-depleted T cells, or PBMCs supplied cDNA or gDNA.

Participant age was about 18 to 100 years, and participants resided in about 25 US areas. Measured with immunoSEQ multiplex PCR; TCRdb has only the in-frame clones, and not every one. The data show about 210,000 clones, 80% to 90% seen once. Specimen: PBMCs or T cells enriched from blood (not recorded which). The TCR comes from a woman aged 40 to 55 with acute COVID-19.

CDR3 sequence reads: CASSYSPGRTEAFF. CDR3 sequence (DNA): TGTGCCAGCAGTTACTCGCCAGGGCGAACTGAAGCTTTCTTT. The chain combines TRBV6-5 with TRBJ1-1; D perhaps matches TRBD1 (5 bases). The CDR3 spans 14 residues. From germline, CDR1 is MNHEY and CDR2 SVGAGI. Trimming took off 0 bases at V and 5 bases at J, with 10 bases between the two ends.